This paragraph reports one T cell receptor beta chain. Its antigen is not known. This sample was included in a study of blood T cells in healthy people across ages. The study recruited healthy Caucasian donors from Russia who were aged about 6 to 95. Findings and limits, study-wide: Strong correlation existed between TCR beta diversity and naive T cell percentage. The unknown donor CMV status may have confounded expanded clonotype changes.

Germline V gene lookup returns CDR1 MGHRA and CDR2 YSYEKL. CDR3 length: 14 amino acids. With a J-beta primer mix and a sample-barcoded 5' primer, a second PCR ran about 7 to 12 cycles. TCRdb reprocessed the 5' RACE reads via MiXCR and lists one record per CDR3 protein. Of around 990,000 distinct CDR3 sequences detected, roughly two fifths appear once; the ten largest clones hold 10% to 15%. The sequenced material came from blood. The V and J genes are TRBV4-1 and TRBJ2-7, with D maybe TRBD2 (6 bases). TRBJ2-5 explains the end of the DNA better; the J call may be wrong. The clonotype originates from a young man in good health. CDR3 protein: CASSLLGGRETQYF. CDR3 in DNA: TGCGCCAGCAGCCTGTTGGGGGGACGAGAGACCCAGTACTTC.